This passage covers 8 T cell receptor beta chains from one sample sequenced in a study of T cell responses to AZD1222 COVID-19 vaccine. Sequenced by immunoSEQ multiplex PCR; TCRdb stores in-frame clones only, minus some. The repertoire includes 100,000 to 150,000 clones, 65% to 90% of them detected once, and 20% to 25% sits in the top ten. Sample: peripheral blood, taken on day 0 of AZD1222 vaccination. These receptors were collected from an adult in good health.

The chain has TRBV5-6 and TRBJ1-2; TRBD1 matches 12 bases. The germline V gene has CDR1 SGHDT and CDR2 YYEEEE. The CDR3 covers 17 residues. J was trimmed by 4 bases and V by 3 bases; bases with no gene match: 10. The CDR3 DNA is TGTGCCAGCAGCTCGACCCGGGACAGGGGGCGAATCTATGGCTACACCTTC. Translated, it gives CASSSTRDRGRIYGYTF. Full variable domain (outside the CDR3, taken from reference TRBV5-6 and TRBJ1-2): DAGVTQSPTHLIKTRGQQVTLRCSPKSGHDTVSWYQQALGQGPQFIFQYYEEEERQRGNFPDRFSGHQFPNYSSELNVNALLLGDSALYLCASSSTRDRGRIYGYTFGSGTRLTVV.

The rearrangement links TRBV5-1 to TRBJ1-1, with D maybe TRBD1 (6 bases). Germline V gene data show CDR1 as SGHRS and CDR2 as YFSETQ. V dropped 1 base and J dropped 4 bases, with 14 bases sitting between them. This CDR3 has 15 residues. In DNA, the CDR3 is TGCGCCAGCAGCTTGAACAGGGCCGGTTTCACTGAAGCTTTCTTT. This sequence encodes CASSLNRAGFTEAFF.

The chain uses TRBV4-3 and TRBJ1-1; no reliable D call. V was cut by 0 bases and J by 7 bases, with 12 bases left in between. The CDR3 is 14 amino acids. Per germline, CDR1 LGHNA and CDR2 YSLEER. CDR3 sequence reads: CASSQDTAHVEAFF. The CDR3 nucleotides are TGCGCCAGCAGCCAAGATACGGCACATGTTGAAGCTTTCTTT.

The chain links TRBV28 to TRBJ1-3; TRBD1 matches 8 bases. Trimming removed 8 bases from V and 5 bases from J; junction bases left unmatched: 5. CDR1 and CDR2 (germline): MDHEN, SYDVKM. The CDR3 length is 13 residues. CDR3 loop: CASGQGKRNTIYF. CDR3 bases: TGTGCCAGCGGACAGGGTAAACGAAACACCATATATTTT. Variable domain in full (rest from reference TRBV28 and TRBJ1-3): DVKVTQSSRYLVKRTGEKVFLECVQDMDHENMFWYRQDPGLGLRLIYFSYDVKMKEKGDIPEGYSVSREKKERFSLILESASTNQTSMYLCASGQGKRNTIYFGEGSWLTVV.

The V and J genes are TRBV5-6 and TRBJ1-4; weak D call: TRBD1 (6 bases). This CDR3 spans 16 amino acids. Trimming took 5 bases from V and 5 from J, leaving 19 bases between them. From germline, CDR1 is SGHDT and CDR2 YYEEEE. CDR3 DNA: TGTGCCAGCAGTCCTGATCCGGGACAAGTAAATGAAAAACTGTTTTTT. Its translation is CASSPDPGQVNEKLFF.

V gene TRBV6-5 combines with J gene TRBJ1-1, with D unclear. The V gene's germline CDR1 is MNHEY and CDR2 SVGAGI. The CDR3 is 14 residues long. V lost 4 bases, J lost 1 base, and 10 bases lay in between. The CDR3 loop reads CASSSLPANTEAFF. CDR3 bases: TGTGCCAGCAGTTCCCTCCCAGCGAACACTGAAGCTTTCTTT.

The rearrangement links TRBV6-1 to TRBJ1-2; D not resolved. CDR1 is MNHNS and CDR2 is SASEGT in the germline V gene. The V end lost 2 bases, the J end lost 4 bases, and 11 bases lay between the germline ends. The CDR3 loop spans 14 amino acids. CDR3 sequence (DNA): TGTGCCAGCAGTGAACTAGGGTCGTCCTATGGCTACACCTTC. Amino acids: CASSELGSSYGYTF.

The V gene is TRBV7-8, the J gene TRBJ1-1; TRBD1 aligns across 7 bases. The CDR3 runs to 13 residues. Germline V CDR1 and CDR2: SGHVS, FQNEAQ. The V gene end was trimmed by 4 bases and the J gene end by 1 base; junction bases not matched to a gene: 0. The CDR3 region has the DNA TGTGCCAGCAGCTACAGGGGGAACACTGAAGCTTTCTTT. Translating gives CASSYRGNTEAFF. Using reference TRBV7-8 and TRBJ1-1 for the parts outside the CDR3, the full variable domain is GAGVSQSPRYKVAKRGQDVALRCDPISGHVSLFWYQQALGQGPEFLTYFQNEAQLDKSGLPSDRFFAERPEGSVSTLKIQRTQQEDSAVYLCASSYRGNTEAFFGQGTRLTVV.